This TCR beta chain was sequenced for a study of blood T cell repertoires in COVID-19. Study at large: The United States, Italy and Spain were the sources of the acute and convalescent COVID-19 samples.

In the original analysis: Reference gene primer amplification gave nucleated cell count estimates. The assay was immunoSEQ multiplex PCR, and TCRdb's table has in-frame clones only and misses some. V, J and clone size reflect that table, while D and trimming were determined from the DNA. The table lists about 360,000 clones, roughly 86% of them singletons, with roughly 3.1% in the top ten. CDR3 size: 14 residues. V lost 5 bases and J 0 bases, leaving 10 bases between the germline ends. Germline loops: CDR1 LGHNT, CDR2 FRNRAP. This rearrangement joins TRBV12-5 to TRBJ2-5; the D gene is possibly TRBD2 (6 bases). The receptor was isolated from a human donor in a cohort sampled during active COVID-19. Source material: peripheral blood. Written as DNA, the CDR3 is TGTGCTAGTGGTGCCGGGGGAGACCAAGAGACCCAGTACTTC. Protein: CASGAGGDQETQYF.